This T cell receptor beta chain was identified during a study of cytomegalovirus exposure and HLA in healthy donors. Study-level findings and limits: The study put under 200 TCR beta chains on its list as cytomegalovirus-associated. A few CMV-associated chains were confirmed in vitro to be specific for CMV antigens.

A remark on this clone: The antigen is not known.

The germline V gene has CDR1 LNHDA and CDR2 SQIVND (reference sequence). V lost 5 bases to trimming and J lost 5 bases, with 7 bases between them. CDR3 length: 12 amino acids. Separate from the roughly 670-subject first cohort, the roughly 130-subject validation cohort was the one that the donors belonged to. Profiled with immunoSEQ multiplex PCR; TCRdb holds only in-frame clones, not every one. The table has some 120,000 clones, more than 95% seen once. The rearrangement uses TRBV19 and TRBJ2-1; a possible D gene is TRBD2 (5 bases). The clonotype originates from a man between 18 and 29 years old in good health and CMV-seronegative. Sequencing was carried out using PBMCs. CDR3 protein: CASSVGNNEQFF. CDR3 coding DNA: TGTGCCAGTAGTGTCGGGAACAATGAGCAGTTCTTC.